Below, 20 T cell receptor beta chains from the same sample are listed, as sequenced in a study of T cell changes during pregnancy in multiple sclerosis. Method: immunoSEQ multiplex PCR; TCRdb's copy keeps in-frame clones and lacks some. The sample has roughly 40,000 clones, over 85% seen once. The sample in question was peripheral blood, obtained before pregnancy. The receptors were gathered from a female donor with multiple sclerosis, enrolled in a pregnancy study.

This clone has more than one count but fewer than ten. This chain connects TRBV28 to TRBJ1-1; perhaps TRBD1 as D (5 bases). CDR1 is MDHEN and CDR2 is SYDVKM in the germline V gene. The CDR3 is 15 amino acids. Between the trimmed V and J ends, which lost 2 bases and 5 bases, there was a span of 15 bases. The CDR3 region has the DNA TGTGCCAGCAGTTTAGGAGGGGTAGGGCAAACTGAAGCTTTCTTT. Protein sequence: CASSLGGVGQTEAFF. The whole variable domain, remainder taken from reference TRBV28 and TRBJ1-1, is DVKVTQSSRYLVKRTGEKVFLECVQDMDHENMFWYRQDPGLGLRLIYFSYDVKMKEKGDIPEGYSVSREKKERFSLILESASTNQTSMYLCASSLGGVGQTEAFFGQGTRLTVV.

This clone was seen just once. The rearrangement uses TRBV7-8 and TRBJ1-3; 7 bases map to TRBD1. CDR1 is SGHVS and CDR2 is FQNEAQ in the germline V gene. The CDR3 loop spans 16 amino acids. J lost 3 bases, V lost 1 base, and 6 bases had no gene match. In DNA form, the CDR3 reads TGTGCCAGCAGCTTAGGGCCGACAGGGTTTGGAAACACCATATATTTT. Protein sequence: CASSLGPTGFGNTIYF.

The chain employs TRBV10-1 and TRBJ2-2; 8 nucleotides line up with TRBD2. The CDR3 is 18 residues long. The germline V gene has CDR1 WNHNN and CDR2 SYGVQD (reference sequence). J lost 0 bases, V lost 10 bases, and 16 bases had no gene match. CDR3 loop: CANLLAGGYTANTGELFF. The DNA for the CDR3 is TGCGCCAACCTTCTTGCGGGAGGTTACACTGCGAACACCGGGGAGCTGTTTTTT.

This clone appeared a few times. The chain couples TRBV11-3 to TRBJ1-1; unclear D gene. V lost 2 bases and J 1 base, leaving 5 bases between the germline ends. Germline V gene data show CDR1 as SGHNT and CDR2 as YENEEA. CDR3 size: 13 residues. The CDR3 loop is CASSLRGNTEAFF. CDR3 bases: TGTGCCAGCAGCTTACGGGGGAACACTGAAGCTTTCTTT.

The rearrangement uses TRBV6-5 and TRBJ1-3, with a tentative D call TRBD1 (5 bases). The V gene's germline CDR1 is MNHEY and CDR2 SVGAGI. The CDR3 has 16 residues. V shed 0 bases and J shed 0 bases, with 9 bases lying between them. This CDR3 is CASSYSDGHSGNTIYF. For the CDR3, the DNA is TGTGCCAGCAGTTACTCGGACGGACACTCTGGAAACACCATATATTTT.

This chain links TRBV5-1 with TRBJ2-1, with a possible D match to TRBD2 (7 bases). The V and J ends lost 7 bases and 6 bases respectively, with 14 bases between them. Germline V CDR1 and CDR2: SGHRS, YFSETQ. There are 13 residues in the CDR3. This chain's CDR3 is CASSLGGANEQFF. The CDR3, as DNA: TGCGCCAGCTCACTGGGGGGGGCCAATGAGCAGTTCTTC. Full variable domain (rest looked up from reference TRBV5-1 and TRBJ2-1): KAGVTQTPRYLIKTRGQQVTLSCSPISGHRSVSWYQQTPGQGLQFLFEYFSETQRNKGNFPGRFSGRQFSNSRSEMNVSTLELGDSALYLCASSLGGANEQFFGPGTRLTVL.

This chain joins TRBV5-1 and TRBJ1-4, with TRBD1 identical over 7 bases. This CDR3 region has 13 residues. Germline CDR1 SGHRS, CDR2 YFSETQ. J lost 14 bases, V lost 0 bases, and 7 bases had no gene match. The CDR3 coding sequence is TGCGCCAGCAGCTTGGGGCGACAGGGTAATCTGTTTTTT. The encoded protein is CASSLGRQGNLFF.

The chain employs TRBV7-9 and TRBJ2-1; D remains unclear. The germline V gene encodes CDR1 SEHNR and CDR2 FQNEAQ (reference sequence). The length of the CDR3 is 11 residues. V was shortened by 10 bases and J by 9 bases, with 13 bases between the two germline ends. Here the CDR3 reads CATELSIEQFF. The CDR3 nucleotides read TGTGCCACCGAGCTTAGCATTGAGCAGTTCTTC.

The rearrangement links TRBV28 to TRBJ2-7, with a weak D call TRBD1 (6 bases). The length of the CDR3 is 14 residues. Trimming stripped 2 bases from V and 3 bases from J, with 11 bases between. CDR1 MDHEN and CDR2 SYDVKM come from the germline V gene. The CDR3 DNA reads as TGTGCCAGCAGTTTACAGGGGCGATACTACGAGCAGTACTTC. As protein: CASSLQGRYYEQYF.

The J gene is TRBJ1-6, the V gene TRBV5-1, with 8 bases that match TRBD1. V lost 4 bases and J lost 8; bases outside the gene matches: 5. This CDR3 spans 14 amino acids. In germline, CDR1 is SGHRS, CDR2 YFSETQ. The CDR3 DNA sequence: TGCGCCAGCAGCATGACAGGGGAGCATTCACCCCTCCACTTT. It specifies CASSMTGEHSPLHF. Supplemented by reference TRBV5-1 and TRBJ1-6, the full variable domain reads KAGVTQTPRYLIKTRGQQVTLSCSPISGHRSVSWYQQTPGQGLQFLFEYFSETQRNKGNFPGRFSGRQFSNSRSEMNVSTLELGDSALYLCASSMTGEHSPLHFGNGTRLTVT.

This chain connects TRBV5-1 to TRBJ2-5; 8 positions agree with TRBD2. Germline loops: CDR1 SGHRS, CDR2 YFSETQ. With 3 bases clipped from V and 5 bases from J, the junction kept 6 bases outside the gene matches. The CDR3 length is 14 residues. CDR3 residues: CASSYTGRDETQYF. DNA of the CDR3: TGCGCCAGCAGCTATACCGGGAGGGATGAGACCCAGTACTTC.

As concerns this clone: Relative to the germline gene, one junction end is altered; a read error may explain this. The gene calls are TRBV7-7 and TRBJ2-3; 8 nucleotides align to TRBD2. Germline CDR1 SSHAT, CDR2 FNYEAQ (reference sequence). The CDR3 totals 15 residues. CDR3 in DNA: TGTGCTAGCAGTTTCGGGGGGGGCTCCTCAGATACGCAGTATTTT. The encoded protein is CASSFGGGSSDTQYF.

The rearrangement joins TRBV2 to TRBJ1-5, with a weak D call TRBD1 (6 bases). This CDR3 spans 15 amino acids. Germline values: CDR1 SNHLY, CDR2 FYNNEI. Trimming cost V 6 bases and J 0 bases, with 12 bases left between them. The CDR3 protein is CASRLRTVSNQPQHF. DNA for the CDR3: TGTGCCAGCAGACTCAGGACAGTTAGCAATCAGCCCCAGCATTTT.

The chain recombines TRBV2 with TRBJ2-2; 9 nucleotides match TRBD1. Germline V gives CDR1 SNHLY, CDR2 FYNNEI. CDR3 length: 15 amino acids. Losses at the gene ends were 5 bases for V and 6 bases for J; bases not matched to a gene: 7. CDR3 sequence reads: CASSLDRGWAGELFF. The CDR3 nucleotides are TGTGCCAGCAGTCTTGACAGGGGGTGGGCCGGGGAGCTGTTTTTT.

The chain recombines TRBV25-1 with TRBJ2-7; maybe TRBD2 (5 bases). The CDR3 loop spans 15 amino acids. The germline V and J ends were trimmed by 1 base and 5 bases, with 15 bases remaining between them. Germline V gene data show CDR1 as MGHDK and CDR2 as SYGVNS. CDR3 sequence reads: CASSEWRVSVNEQYF. The CDR3 nucleotides read TGTGCCAGCAGTGAATGGCGGGTTTCAGTCAACGAGCAGTACTTC.

The V gene is TRBV18, the J gene TRBJ1-2; 8 bases agree with TRBD1. This CDR3 comprises 16 residues. The germline V gene encodes CDR1 KGHSH and CDR2 LQKENI. V was clipped by 2 bases and J by 3 bases; unmatched bases: 8. CDR3 sequence (DNA): TGTGCCAGCTCACCAAGGGAAGCAGGGGGCGACTATGGCTACACCTTC. It encodes CASSPREAGGDYGYTF.

This chain links TRBV12-5 with TRBJ1-1; 9 nucleotides align to TRBD1. The length of the CDR3 is 14 residues. CDR1 is LGHNT, CDR2 FRNRAP, per germline. V dropped 5 bases and J dropped 5; count of bases not matched to a gene: 6. Written as DNA, the CDR3 is TGTGCTAGTGGTGCCGACAGGGGGAGGACTGAAGCTTTCTTT. Translation gives CASGADRGRTEAFF.

The gene calls are TRBV19 and TRBJ2-2; 7 nucleotides match TRBD2. CDR1 is LNHDA, CDR2 SQIVND, per germline (reference sequence). Trimming cost V 4 bases and J 2 bases; bases outside gene matches: 7. This CDR3 comprises 16 residues. The CDR3, as DNA: TGTGCCAGTAGTACCCTAGCGGCCCGTAACACCGGGGAGCTGTTTTTT. This sequence encodes CASSTLAARNTGELFF.

The V and J genes are TRBV4-3 and TRBJ2-5; 12 bases match TRBD2. V gave up 2 bases and J gave up 1 base; unmatched junction bases: 17. Germline lookup yields CDR1 LGHNA and CDR2 YSLEER. The CDR3 has 21 residues. CDR3 in amino acids: CASSQNPGLAGTVGTQETQYF. CDR3 bases: TGCGCCAGCAGCCAAAACCCCGGACTAGCGGGGACGGTGGGGACCCAAGAGACCCAGTACTTC.

The J gene is TRBJ2-5, the V gene TRBV18, with D unresolved. V was pared by 3 bases and J by 2 bases, with 4 bases between. Germline CDR1 is KGHSH and CDR2 is LQKENI. This CDR3 has 12 residues. The CDR3 sequence is CASSPEQETQYF. CDR3 bases: TGTGCCAGCTCACCCGAGCAAGAGACCCAGTACTTC.